The 6 T cell receptor beta chains below come from one sample, sequenced in a study of CD8 T cells in ankylosing spondylitis. TCRdb used MiXCR to reprocess the 5' RACE reads, holding one entry per CDR3 protein. Of 340,000 or so distinct CDR3 sequences listed, roughly 15% are singletons. The sample comprised blood, either unsorted or a sorted T cell fraction (not recorded which). These receptors were taken from a male donor with ankylosing spondylitis or in good health (not recorded which).

This clonotype was seen at least ten times. The chain carries TRBV5-1 and TRBJ2-5; possibly TRBD1 for D (7 bases). CDR1 and CDR2 (germline): SGHRS, YFSETQ. The ends were cut back, 4 bases at V and 4 bases at J, with 14 bases in the middle. CDR3 size: 14 residues. This CDR3 is CASSPRQGGETQYF. CDR3 nucleotides: TGCGCCAGCAGCCCAAGACAGGGAGGAGAGACCCAGTACTTC.

This clonotype was observed at least ten times. V and J are TRBV7-9 and TRBJ1-2, with a tentative D call TRBD1 (6 bases). Germline assignment: CDR1 SEHNR and CDR2 FQNEAQ (reference sequence). V lost 5 bases to trimming and J lost 5 bases, with 9 bases between them. This CDR3 is built from 12 residues. The CDR3 DNA reads TGTGCCAGCAGCCCAGGGGTTTATGGCTACACCTTC. This codes for CASSPGVYGYTF.

The genes are TRBV20-1 and TRBJ2-5; 7 bases line up with TRBD1. The CDR3 contains 16 residues. The germline CDR1 and CDR2 sequences are DFQATT and SNEGSKA (reference sequence). The ends lost 5 bases at V and 4 bases at J; junction bases unmatched: 16. CDR3 in amino acids: CSAQFTTTGTVETQYF. The CDR3 bases are TGCAGTGCTCAGTTCACAACTACCGGGACAGTAGAGACCCAGTACTTC.

This clonotype occurred a few times. The rearrangement uses TRBV28 and TRBJ1-4; tentatively, D is TRBD1 (6 bases). Germline lookup yields CDR1 MDHEN and CDR2 SYDVKM. This CDR3 is 17 amino acids long. V was pared by 1 base and J by 10 bases, with 22 bases between. CDR3 region: CASSLLSGTSARGKLFF. Written as DNA, the CDR3 is TGTGCCAGCAGTTTATTGTCCGGGACAAGCGCGAGAGGAAAACTGTTTTTT. The variable domain in full, with the rest retrieved from reference TRBV28 and TRBJ1-4, is DVKVTQSSRYLVKRTGEKVFLECVQDMDHENMFWYRQDPGLGLRLIYFSYDVKMKEKGDIPEGYSVSREKKERFSLILESASTNQTSMYLCASSLLSGTSARGKLFFGSGTQLSVL.

The chain links TRBV12-3 or TRBV12-4 to TRBJ2-3; 7 nucleotides align to TRBD2. This CDR3 is built from 22 residues. V dropped 3 bases and J dropped 2; count of bases not matched to a gene: 26. This chain's CDR3 is CASSLKFVAGGSRIAPTDTQYF. CDR3 DNA: TGTGCCAGCAGTTTGAAATTTGTAGCGGGTGGAAGCCGGATAGCGCCCACAGATACGCAGTATTTT.

This clonotype was seen more than once but under ten times. This sequence joins TRBV6-1 and TRBJ1-2; perhaps TRBD1 as D (5 bases). V lost 5 bases to trimming and J lost 6 bases, with 22 bases between them. CDR3 length: 16 amino acids. The germline V gene has CDR1 MNHNS and CDR2 SASEGT. This CDR3 is CASSRGTRLLRDGYTF. As DNA, the CDR3 is TGTGCCAGCAGTAGGGGAACCAGGCTGCTCCGGGATGGCTACACCTTC.